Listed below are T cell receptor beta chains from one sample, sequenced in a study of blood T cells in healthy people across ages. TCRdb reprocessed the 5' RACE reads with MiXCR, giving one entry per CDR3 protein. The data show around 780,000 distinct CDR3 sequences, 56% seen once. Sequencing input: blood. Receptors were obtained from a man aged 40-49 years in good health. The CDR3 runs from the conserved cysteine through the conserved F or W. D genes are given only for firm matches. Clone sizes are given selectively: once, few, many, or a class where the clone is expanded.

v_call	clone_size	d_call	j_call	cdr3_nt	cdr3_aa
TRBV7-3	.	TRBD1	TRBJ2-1	TGTGCCAGCAGCTTGGGTTTTGGGACAGGGTACAATGAGCAGTTCTTC	CASSLGFGTGYNEQFF
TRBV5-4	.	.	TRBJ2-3	TGTGCCAGCAGTCTCCTAATCACAGATACACAGTATTTT	CASSLLITDTQYF
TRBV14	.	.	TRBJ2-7	TGTGCCAGCAGCCAAGATGCGCGGGAGCAGTACTTC	CASSQDAREQYF
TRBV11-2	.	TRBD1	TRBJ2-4	TGTGCCAGCAGCTTAGAAAACAGGGGGCTAGCCAAAAACATTCAGTACTTC	CASSLENRGLAKNIQYF
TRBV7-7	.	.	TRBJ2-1	TGTGCCAGCAGCTTCGGCTTTTTGGATGAGCAGTTCTTC	CASSFGFLDEQFF
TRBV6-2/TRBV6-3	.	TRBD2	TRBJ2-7	TGTGCCAGCAGTTACTCGAGAAGGACTAGCGGGAGTATGACCGCCTACGAGCAGTACTTC	CASSYSRRTSGSMTAYEQYF
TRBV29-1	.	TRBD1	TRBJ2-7	TGCAGCGTTGAGAGGGACAGGGGCGGGGAGCAGTACTTC	CSVERDRGGEQYF
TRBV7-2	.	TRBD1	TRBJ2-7	TGTGCCAGCAGCACCGGACAGGGGTTGGTATCCTACGAGCAGTACTTC	CASSTGQGLVSYEQYF
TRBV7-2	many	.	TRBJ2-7	TGTGCCAGCAGCCCCGGGGCCTACGAGCAGTACTTC	CASSPGAYEQYF
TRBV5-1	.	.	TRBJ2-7	TGCGCCAGCAGCTCGGGACGACTAGGCGCCCGAGGCGGCGAGCAGTACTTC	CASSSGRLGARGGEQYF
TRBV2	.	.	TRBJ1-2	TGTGCCAGCAGTGAAAGGGGGGGCGAGGGCTATGGCTACACCTTC	CASSERGGEGYGYTF
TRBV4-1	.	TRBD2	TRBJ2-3	TGCGCCAGCAGCCAAACAACTAGCGGGAGAAGCACAGATACGCAGTATTTT	CASSQTTSGRSTDTQYF
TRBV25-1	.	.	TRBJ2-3	TGTGCCAGCAGTGACCCCGGGACTAGCACAGATACGCAGTATTTT	CASSDPGTSTDTQYF
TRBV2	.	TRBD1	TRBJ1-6	TGTGCCAGCAGCCGAGACGGGACAGGGGAGATATCACCCCTCCACTTT	CASSRDGTGEISPLHF
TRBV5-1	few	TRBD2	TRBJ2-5	TGCGCCAGTAGCTTGGTTGCGGGGGAGGGCCAAGAGACCCAGTACTTC	CASSLVAGEGQETQYF
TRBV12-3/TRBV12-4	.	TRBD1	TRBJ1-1	TGTGCCAGCAGCATCTCGCAGGGGGACACTGAAGCTTTCTTT	CASSISQGDTEAFF
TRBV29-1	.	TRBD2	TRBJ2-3	TGCAGCGTTGCGAGCGGGGGGGACACAGATACGCAGTATTTT	CSVASGGDTDTQYF
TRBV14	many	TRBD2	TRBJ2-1	TGTGCCAGCAGCCAAGTACGTGGCGGGGGCAATGAGCAGTTCTTC	CASSQVRGGGNEQFF
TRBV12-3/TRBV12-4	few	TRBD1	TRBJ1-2	TGTGCCATCAGGAGTAGTTTAAGGGGACAGTTATATGGCTACACCTTC	CAIRSSLRGQLYGYTF
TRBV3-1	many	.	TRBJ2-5	TGTGCCAGCAGCCAAGATCTAGAGACCCAGTACTTC	CASSQDLETQYF
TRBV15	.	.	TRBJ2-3	TGTGCCACCAGCAGAGATGTGCATAGGGGGGGAACGAATACGCAGTATTTT	CATSRDVHRGGTNTQYF
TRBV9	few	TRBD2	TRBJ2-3	TGTGCCAGCAGCACCAAGGGACTAGCGGCCACTCGAGATACGCAGTATTTT	CASSTKGLAATRDTQYF
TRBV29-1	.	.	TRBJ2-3	TGCAGCGCTTGGGACTCAAGCACAGATACGCAGTATTTT	CSAWDSSTDTQYF
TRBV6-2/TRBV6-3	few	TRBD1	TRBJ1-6	TGTGCCAGCAAGGAGGACAGGGGACCTTCACCCCTCCACTTT	CASKEDRGPSPLHF
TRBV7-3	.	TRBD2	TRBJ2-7	TGTGCCAGCAGCCCACTTCGCGCGGGGGTGGTATCGAATGAGCAGTTTTTC	CASSPLRAGVVSNEQFF
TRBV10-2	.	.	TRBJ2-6	TGCGCCAGCAGTGCAGGGGCGATTTCCGTGTCTGGGGCCAACGTCCTGACTTTC	CASSAGAISVSGANVLTF
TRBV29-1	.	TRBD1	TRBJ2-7	TGCAGCGTTGAACGGACAGGGGCCAGGTACGAGCAGTACTTC	CSVERTGARYEQYF
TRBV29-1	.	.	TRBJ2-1	TGCAGCGTTGAACTCAGGGTCGTCAATGAGCAGTTCTTC	CSVELRVVNEQFF
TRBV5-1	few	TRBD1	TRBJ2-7	TGCGCCAGCAGCTTGGTAACTTCAACCGGGACAGGGACTACCTACGAGCAGTACTTC	CASSLVTSTGTGTTYEQYF
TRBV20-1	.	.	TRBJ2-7	TGCAGTGCTAGAGAATTTGGGGAAAACTACGAGCAGTACTTC	CSAREFGENYEQYF
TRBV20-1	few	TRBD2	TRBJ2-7	TGCAGTGCTAGAGAGCTAGCGGGATTCTACGAGCAGTACTTC	CSARELAGFYEQYF
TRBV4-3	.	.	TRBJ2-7	TGCGCCAGCAGCCAAGCTAACACACCCCCCTACGAGCAGTACTTC	CASSQANTPPYEQYF
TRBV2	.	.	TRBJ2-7	TGTGCCAGCAGGGGACAACCCCTTGGTCATGAGCAGTACTTC	CASRGQPLGHEQYF
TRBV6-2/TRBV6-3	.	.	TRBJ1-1	TGTGCCAGCAGTTGGTCTATAGGTAACACTGAAGCTTTCTTT	CASSWSIGNTEAFF
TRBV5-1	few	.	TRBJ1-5	TGCGCCAGCAGCTTTCTGGGGGAGGTGGGTCAGCCCCAGCATTTT	CASSFLGEVGQPQHF